These 26 T cell receptor beta chains share one sample of origin, sequenced in a study of blood T cells in healthy people across ages. Using a J-beta primer mix together with a sample-barcoded 5' primer, a second PCR was run for about 7 to 12 cycles. TCRdb processed the 5' RACE reads anew with MiXCR; each CDR3 protein has one entry. The table records about 1.6 million distinct CDR3 sequences, roughly a third of them present only once. Sequencing was done on a sample of blood. The receptors were gathered from a woman aged 30 to 39 in good health.

The CDR3 protein is CASGASGTANEQYF. CDR3 sequence (DNA): TGTGCCAGCGGAGCTTCCGGGACAGCGAACGAGCAGTACTTC. The chain carries TRBV7-9 and TRBJ2-5; 7 bases map to TRBD1. The closer fit of TRBJ2-7 to the DNA end suggests the J call may be wrong. Germline V gene data show CDR1 as SEHNR and CDR2 as FQNEAQ (reference sequence). This CDR3 has 14 amino acids.

At least ten counts were recorded for this clonotype. V gene TRBV7-6 combines with J gene TRBJ2-7; 7 bases align to TRBD1. This CDR3 is built from 13 residues. Germline assignment: CDR1 SGHVS and CDR2 FNYEAQ. With 5 bases clipped from V and 3 bases from J, the junction kept 4 bases outside the gene matches. In DNA, the CDR3 is TGTGCCAGCAGCCCACAGGGGTACTACGAGCAGTACTTC. It yields the protein CASSPQGYYEQYF. Full variable domain (rest looked up from reference TRBV7-6 and TRBJ2-7): GAGVSQSPRYKVTKRGQDVALRCDPISGHVSLYWYRQALGQGPEFLTYFNYEAQQDKSGLPNDRFSAERPEGSISTLTIQRTEQRDSAMYRCASSPQGYYEQYFGPGTRLTVT.

J is TRBJ1-1 and V is TRBV20-1; D not certain. With 2 bases removed from V and 7 bases from J, the gap between germline ends came to 11 bases. This CDR3 has 12 residues. Germline V gene lookup returns CDR1 DFQATT and CDR2 SNEGSKA (reference sequence). CDR3 coding DNA: TGCAGTGCTAGATTTGTCGGGCTTGAAGCTTTCTTT. Protein sequence: CSARFVGLEAFF.

This clonotype was seen at least ten times. CDR3 nucleotides: TGTGCCAGCAGCTTAACTAGCGGGGGGGACGAGCAGTACTTC. It yields the protein CASSLTSGGDEQYF. The chain recombines TRBV7-2 with TRBJ2-7; 13 nucleotides match TRBD2. The germline V gene has CDR1 SGHTA and CDR2 FQGNSA. The J segment lost 5 bases and the V segment lost 2 bases, leaving 0 bases of the junction unmatched. The CDR3 loop spans 14 amino acids.

The chain has TRBV5-1 and TRBJ1-3; D gene ambiguous. The V gene lost 0 bases and the J gene lost 0 bases, with 13 bases spanning the gap. Looked up from germline, CDR1 is SGHRS and CDR2 is YFSETQ. The CDR3 consists of 17 residues. The CDR3 DNA sequence: TGCGCCAGCAGCTTGGTCCCTCCAGGCCTCTCTGGAAACACCATATATTTT. This gives the protein CASSLVPPGLSGNTIYF. Supplemented by reference TRBV5-1 and TRBJ1-3, the full variable domain reads KAGVTQTPRYLIKTRGQQVTLSCSPISGHRSVSWYQQTPGQGLQFLFEYFSETQRNKGNFPGRFSGRQFSNSRSEMNVSTLELGDSALYLCASSLVPPGLSGNTIYFGEGSWLTVV.

The gene calls are TRBV30 and TRBJ2-1; D perhaps matches TRBD1 (6 bases). V was cut by 4 bases and J by 9 bases, with 7 bases left in between. Germline lookup yields CDR1 GTSNPN and CDR2 SVGIG (reference sequence). The CDR3 spans 10 residues. This CDR3 is CAWKGGEQFF. The CDR3 bases are TGTGCCTGGAAAGGGGGTGAGCAGTTCTTC.

This clonotype was seen more than once but under ten times. This rearrangement joins TRBV6-2 or TRBV6-3 to TRBJ1-2; 9 bases match TRBD1. Germline CDR1 is MNHEY and CDR2 is SVGEGT. CDR3 length: 14 residues. Trimming cost V 2 bases and J 7 bases; bases outside gene matches: 5. The CDR3 spells CASSYDRGFGGYTF. The CDR3 DNA sequence: TGTGCCAGCAGTTACGACAGGGGGTTTGGTGGCTACACCTTC.

This chain joins TRBV29-1 and TRBJ1-1; D is uncertain. The ends were cut back, 8 bases at V and 1 base at J, with 14 bases in the middle. This CDR3 has 13 residues. The V gene's germline CDR1 is SQVTM and CDR2 ANQGSEA. This CDR3 reads CSSNRLSNTEAFF. The CDR3 region has the DNA TGCAGCTCCAACCGGCTATCGAACACTGAAGCTTTCTTT.

The chain is built from TRBV20-1 and TRBJ2-5; D is undetermined. Germline V gene sequence: CDR1 DFQATT, CDR2 SNEGSKA (reference sequence). The CDR3 covers 12 residues. V was cut by 5 bases and J by 7 bases, with 14 bases left in between. CDR3 nucleotides: TGCAGTGCTCCAACTCTCTCGGGGACCCAGTACTTC. The encoded protein is CSAPTLSGTQYF.

This rearrangement joins TRBV15 to TRBJ1-2; TRBD1 is a possible D gene (5 bases). Between the trimmed V and J ends, which lost 1 base and 9 bases, there was a span of 9 bases. The CDR3 is 12 amino acids. Looked up from germline, CDR1 is LNHNV and CDR2 is YYDKDF (reference sequence). In DNA, the CDR3 is TGTGCCACCAGCAGAGGATACAGGAGCTACACCTTC. This codes for CATSRGYRSYTF.

This clonotype was found once. Compared with germline, one end of the junction differs, possibly owing to a read error. The V gene is TRBV4-2, the J gene TRBJ2-1; D uncertain. CDR1 is LGHNA, CDR2 YNFKEQ, per germline. The CDR3 sequence is 15 residues long. This chain's CDR3 is CASTPWAATYSEQFF. CDR3 DNA sequence: TGTGCCAGCACCCCCTGGGCGGCTACCTACAGTGAGCAGTTCTTC.

This clonotype was counted between two and nine times. The CDR3 here is CASSQERGGETQYF. CDR3 coding DNA: TGCGCCAGCAGCCAAGAGAGGGGTGGGGAGACCCAGTACTTC. V gene TRBV4-1 combines with J gene TRBJ2-5, with D perhaps being TRBD1 or TRBD2 (5 bases each). The ends were cut back, 0 bases at V and 5 bases at J, with 10 bases in the middle. Germline V gene sequence: CDR1 MGHRA, CDR2 YSYEKL. The CDR3 runs to 14 residues.

The chain has TRBV6-6 and TRBJ2-7; 8 bases align to TRBD1. With 5 bases clipped from V and 0 bases from J, the junction kept 6 bases outside the gene matches. The CDR3 is 15 amino acids. Germline CDR1 MNHNY, CDR2 SVGAGI (reference sequence). CDR3 region: CASSGRDRSSYEQYF. Here the CDR3 DNA reads TGTGCCAGCAGTGGTCGGGACAGGAGCTCCTACGAGCAGTACTTC.

The CDR3 region has the DNA TGTGCCACAAAAGCCGGCCCCATGGGTACTGAAGCTTTCTTT. It yields the protein CATKAGPMGTEAFF. The chain couples TRBV7-3 to TRBJ1-1; unclear D gene. Germline lookup yields CDR1 SGHTA and CDR2 FQGTGA. CDR3 length equals 14 residues. Trimming stripped 10 bases from V and 5 bases from J, with 20 bases between.

This clonotype was detected a few times. V gene TRBV4-1 combines with J gene TRBJ1-6; D unresolved. The CDR3 is made up of 17 amino acids. The germline V and J ends were trimmed by 3 bases and 0 bases, with 12 bases remaining between them. Per the germline V gene, CDR1 is MGHRA and CDR2 is YSYEKL. The CDR3 is CASSHQELYSYNSPLHF. The DNA of the CDR3 is TGCGCCAGCAGCCACCAGGAGCTTTACTCCTATAATTCACCCCTCCACTTT.

The chain uses TRBV18 and TRBJ2-3; possible D gene TRBD2, 6 bases. The CDR3 extends over 19 amino acids. CDR1 KGHSH and CDR2 LQKENI come from the germline V gene. V lost 5 bases and J 0 bases, leaving 24 bases between the germline ends. The CDR3 sequence is CASSSLTGRGLGSTDTQYF. Here the CDR3 DNA reads TGTGCCAGCTCATCACTGACCGGGAGAGGTCTCGGCAGCACAGATACGCAGTATTTT.

This clonotype came up many times. The CDR3: CSAHLEGEQYF. The CDR3 DNA is TGCAGCGCACACCTGGAGGGGGAGCAGTACTTC. The chain combines TRBV29-1 with TRBJ2-7; D perhaps matches TRBD2 (6 bases). Per germline, CDR1 SQVTM and CDR2 ANQGSEA. The germline V and J ends were trimmed by 7 bases and 7 bases, with 14 bases remaining between them. The CDR3 runs 11 residues.

The chain joins TRBV7-7 to TRBJ1-5; 9 nucleotides match TRBD1. The junction had 7 bases not matched to a gene; V was cut back by 3 bases and J by 4 bases. CDR3 length: 16 residues. Germline V lookup: CDR1 SSHAT, CDR2 FNYEAQ (reference sequence). CDR3 DNA sequence: TGTGCCAGCAGCTTGGGGGACAGGGCGGGGAATCAGCCCCAGCATTTT. Amino acid sequence: CASSLGDRAGNQPQHF.

The V gene is TRBV7-2, the J gene TRBJ2-7; 12 bases fit TRBD2. The CDR3 consists of 16 residues. V lost 6 bases, J lost 3 bases, and 9 bases stayed unmatched. From germline, CDR1 is SGHTA and CDR2 FQGNSA. The CDR3 region is CASRRRTSGANYEQYF. CDR3 bases: TGTGCCAGCAGAAGAAGGACTAGCGGGGCGAACTACGAGCAGTACTTC.

This clonotype was recorded at least ten times. V usage is TRBV27 and J usage is TRBJ2-7; D remains ambiguous. Germline CDR1 MNHEY, CDR2 SMNVEV (reference sequence). The CDR3 sequence is 13 residues long. Trimming shortened V by 2 bases and J by 2 bases, and 7 bases separated the two germline ends. Here the CDR3 reads CASSLDGAYEQYF. The CDR3 DNA reads TGTGCCAGCAGTTTAGATGGGGCCTACGAGCAGTACTTC.

CDR3 in amino acids: CASSLLLGAEAFF. The CDR3 DNA reads TGTGCCAGCAGCTTATTACTGGGAGCCGAAGCTTTCTTT. The J gene is TRBJ1-1, the V gene TRBV7-2, with D unclear. CDR1 and CDR2 (germline): SGHTA, FQGNSA. This CDR3 has 13 residues. Trimming shortened V by 2 bases and J by 8 bases, and 12 bases separated the two germline ends. The entire variable domain, with the rest obtained from reference TRBV7-2 and TRBJ1-1, is as follows: GAGVSQSPSNKVTEKGKDVELRCDPISGHTALYWYRQSLGQGLEFLIYFQGNSAPDKSGLPSDRFSAERTGGSVSTLTIQRTQQEDSAVYLCASSLLLGAEAFFGQGTRLTVV.

V usage is TRBV12-3 or TRBV12-4 and J usage is TRBJ2-2; 8 nucleotides align to TRBD1. CDR3 length: 17 residues. J was trimmed by 6 bases and V by 2 bases; bases with no gene match: 11. CDR3 sequence reads: CASSLLGPLTGAGELFF. CDR3 DNA: TGTGCCAGCAGTTTATTGGGCCCTTTGACAGGGGCCGGGGAGCTGTTTTTT.

The V and J genes are TRBV20-1 and TRBJ2-2; unclear D gene. Germline V gene data show CDR1 as DFQATT and CDR2 as SNEGSKA (reference sequence). V lost 6 bases and J 1 base, leaving 9 bases between the germline ends. The CDR3 length is 13 residues. CDR3 nucleotide sequence: TGCAGTGCGACTCCATGGAACACCGGGGAGCTGTTTTTT. As protein: CSATPWNTGELFF.

The rearrangement links TRBV3-1 to TRBJ2-7; 7 bases align to TRBD1. J gave up 5 bases and V 5 bases, and 12 bases lay outside the gene matches. The CDR3 length is 15 residues. Germline CDR1 LGHDT, CDR2 YNNKEL (reference sequence). CDR3 in DNA: TGTGCCAGCAGCGAAACAGGGGTGAGGTACGACGAGCAGTACTTC. Protein: CASSETGVRYDEQYF.

Worth noting for this clonotype: The junction differs from germline at one of its ends, possibly a read error. V gene TRBV5-1 combines with J gene TRBJ2-1; D not resolved. Germline values: CDR1 SGHRS, CDR2 YFSETQ. This CDR3 region has 19 residues. The chain's CDR3 is CASSLGKVTRESWNNGQFF. The CDR3 DNA follows: TGCGCCAGCAGCTTGGGAAAAGTCACGCGAGAGAGTTGGAACAATGGGCAGTTCTTC.

This clonotype has just a few counts. The rearrangement joins TRBV7-3 to TRBJ2-5; maybe TRBD1 (5 bases). This CDR3 has 15 residues. Germline CDR1 reads SGHTA; CDR2 reads FQGTGA. V lost 2 bases and J 2 bases, leaving 12 bases between the germline ends. The CDR3 nucleotides are TGTGCCAGCAGCTTAGATAAAGGACAACAAGAGACCCAGTACTTC. It is translated as CASSLDKGQQETQYF.